Listed below are T cell receptor beta chains from one sample, sequenced in a study of blood T cell repertoires in COVID-19. Sequencing used immunoSEQ multiplex PCR; TCRdb keeps in-frame clones, though not all of them. The table has roughly 200,000 clones, roughly 84% seen once. The sequencing input was peripheral blood. The receptors shown here come from a human donor in a cohort sampled during active COVID-19. CDR3s leave out the opening cysteine and the closing phenylalanine or tryptophan. Fields, in order: V gene, CDR3 protein.

v_gene: TRBV4-1
CDR3aa: ASSQGGIRQPDFSTDTQY

v_gene: TRBV25-1
CDR3aa: ASSPVMNTEAF

v_gene: TRBV7-9
CDR3aa: ASTRGGLSYT

v_gene: TRBV5-1
CDR3aa: ASSLEEGMNEQF

v_gene: TRBV6-5
CDR3aa: ASSSPQRERTQY

v_gene: TRBV7-2
CDR3aa: ASSLGGRGQPQH

v_gene: TRBV18
CDR3aa: ASSPLLDSYGYT

v_gene: TRBV27
CDR3aa: ASSFVGAGGEAF

v_gene: TRBV18
CDR3aa: ASSPDTEKLF

v_gene: TRBV5-6
CDR3aa: ASRLAGRGGLQGTQY